The 7 T cell receptor beta chains presented below share a single source sample, sequenced in a study of OX40 agonist ivuxolimab in advanced cancers. Produced via immunoSEQ multiplex PCR; TCRdb's table is partial and in-frame only. This sample has over 75,000 clones, with 90% found just once. Material: CD4+ or CD8+ T cells sorted from blood, obtained in a trial of the OX40 agonist ivuxolimab. Every receptor here comes from an adult with an advanced solid tumor such as melanoma, head and neck, liver or kidney cancer.

The chain couples TRBV28 to TRBJ1-2; D may be TRBD1 (6 bases). Trimming shortened V by 10 bases and J by 6 bases, and 21 bases separated the two germline ends. This CDR3 region has 14 residues. Germline V lookup: CDR1 MDHEN, CDR2 SYDVKM. CDR3 nucleotide sequence: TGTGCCACCCCGACAGGTCTTCCTGGTGATGGCTACACCTTC. It is translated as CATPTGLPGDGYTF.

V is TRBV21-1 and J is TRBJ2-1; the table's D call, TRBD2, has no DNA check behind it. TRBV21-1 is shown as a pseudogene. This CDR3 is 17 amino acids long. The CDR3 DNA follows: TGTGCCAGCAGCCCTGGGGGAGCGGGAGGTCGGGGTTATGAGCAGTTCTTC. The encoded protein is CASSPGGAGGRGYEQFF.

The gene calls are TRBV7-3 and TRBJ2-1; 9 bases fit TRBD2. The CDR3 sequence is 16 residues long. The germline V gene has CDR1 SGHTA and CDR2 FQGTGA. Trimming at V came to 1 base and at J to 3 bases, leaving 4 bases not matched to a gene. In DNA, the CDR3 is TGTGCCAGCAGCTTAAATGGAGCGGGGGGCTACAATGAGCAGTTCTTC. Amino acid sequence: CASSLNGAGGYNEQFF.

In its sample, this clone was seen once. The V and J genes are TRBV19 and TRBJ2-3, with 9 bases matching TRBD2. The germline V gene encodes CDR1 LNHDA and CDR2 SQIVND (reference sequence). V trimming: 5 bases; J trimming: 4 bases; junction bases outside the gene matches: 4. The CDR3 is 14 residues long. The CDR3 reads CASSGGRGADTQYF. CDR3 in DNA: TGTGCCAGTAGTGGCGGGAGGGGGGCAGATACGCAGTATTTT.

The genes are TRBV7-2 and TRBJ1-5; no clear D gene. This CDR3 is 15 amino acids long. The germline V gene encodes CDR1 SGHTA and CDR2 FQGNSA. V was clipped by 4 bases and J by 2 bases, with 12 bases between them. The CDR3 nucleotides are TGTGCCAGCAGCTGGGCTTGGGGAGGCAATCAGCCCCAGCATTTT. It encodes CASSWAWGGNQPQHF.

The V gene is TRBV7-2, the J gene TRBJ2-7, with 10 bases aligning to TRBD2. The CDR3 has 17 amino acids. The germline CDR1 and CDR2 sequences are SGHTA and FQGNSA. V was clipped by 1 base and J by 0 bases; unmatched bases: 6. The CDR3 reads CASSLVPPSGSSYEQYF. The CDR3, as DNA: TGTGCCAGCAGCTTAGTCCCGCCTAGCGGGAGCTCCTACGAGCAGTACTTC.

This clone was seen once. This chain uses TRBV5-6 with TRBJ1-2; the D gene is possibly TRBD1 (5 bases). Per the germline V gene, CDR1 is SGHDT and CDR2 is YYEEEE. CDR3 size: 13 residues. The V and J ends lost 7 bases and 4 bases respectively, with 14 bases between them. For the CDR3, the DNA is TGTGCCAGCGGGGGGACCTACACCTATGGCTACACCTTC. Translating gives CASGGTYTYGYTF.